The 5 T cell receptor beta chains below all came from one sample that was sequenced in a study of ipilimumab plus nivolumab after autologous stem cell transplantation. Data came from immunoSEQ multiplex PCR; TCRdb stores just in-frame clones and leaves some out. Among 20,000 to 25,000 clones, 77% were seen once, and the ten largest hold roughly 20%. Sequencing used PBMCs, obtained in a trial of ipilimumab plus nivolumab as post-transplant consolidation. These receptors all come from a male donor with diffuse large B-cell lymphoma.

DNA of the CDR3: TGTGCCAGCAGCCTAGAGGGGGGGCGCGTGTATGGCTACACCTTC. Translating gives CASSLEGGRVYGYTF. V gene TRBV7-9 combines with J gene TRBJ1-2, with a weak D call TRBD1 (6 bases). V lost 5 bases and J 5 bases, leaving 18 bases between the germline ends. The length of the CDR3 is 15 residues. CDR1 is SEHNR and CDR2 is FQNEAQ in the germline V gene (reference sequence).

The CDR3 is CASSPEGGPGVIGYTF. The CDR3 DNA follows: TGTGCCAGCAGCCCCGAGGGGGGGCCGGGAGTAATTGGCTACACCTTC. The J gene is TRBJ1-2, the V gene TRBV5-6, with D tentatively TRBD1 (6 bases). CDR1 is SGHDT and CDR2 is YYEEEE in the germline V gene. Trimming shortened V by 4 bases and J by 7 bases, and 23 bases separated the two germline ends. The CDR3 extends over 16 amino acids.

J is TRBJ2-2 and V is TRBV7-8; D call uncertain. Germline V gives CDR1 SGHVS, CDR2 FQNEAQ. The CDR3 covers 16 residues. Trimming cost V 0 bases and J 2 bases, with 10 bases left between them. The chain's CDR3 is CASSLAHPGNTGELFF. The DNA for the CDR3 is TGTGCCAGCAGCTTAGCGCATCCCGGTAACACCGGGGAGCTGTTTTTT.

CDR3 sequence reads: CASSIDGNTEAFF. The DNA of the CDR3 is TGCGCCAGCAGCATCGACGGGAACACTGAAGCTTTCTTT. This chain connects TRBV5-1 to TRBJ1-1; D uncertain. CDR3 length: 13 amino acids. The germline V gene has CDR1 SGHRS and CDR2 YFSETQ. Trimming took off 4 bases at V and 1 base at J, with 8 bases between the two ends.

The V gene is TRBV6-5, the J gene TRBJ2-3, with 12 bases matching TRBD1. The CDR3 is 15 amino acids. J gave up 5 bases and V 6 bases, and 6 bases lay outside the gene matches. Germline assignment: CDR1 MNHEY and CDR2 SVGAGI. CDR3 nucleotide sequence: TGTGCCAGCAGACTGGGACAGGGGGCAGGAGATACGCAGTATTTT. Its translation is CASRLGQGAGDTQYF.